The clone carrying this T cell receptor (beta chain) was observed a single time. Mismatch with germline at one junction end may stem from a read error. This specimen belongs to a study of cytomegalovirus exposure and HLA in healthy donors. CDR3 size: 15 residues. Germline CDR1 and CDR2: SEHNR and FQNEAQ (reference sequence). PCR involved 60 Vbeta and 13 Jbeta primers. TCRdb's table, derived via immunoSEQ multiplex PCR, lists solely in-frame clones and lacks some. This sample has approximately 150,000 clones, with around 80% found just once. This chain uses TRBV7-9 with TRBJ2-4; maybe TRBD2 (5 bases). Specimen: PBMCs. The clonotype comes from a man between 35 and 55 years old in good health and CMV-seronegative. This CDR3 reads CASSLAEHQAGRWTF. For the CDR3, the DNA is TGTGCCAGCAGCTTAGCGGAGCATCAGGCAGGCCGGTGGACTTTC.